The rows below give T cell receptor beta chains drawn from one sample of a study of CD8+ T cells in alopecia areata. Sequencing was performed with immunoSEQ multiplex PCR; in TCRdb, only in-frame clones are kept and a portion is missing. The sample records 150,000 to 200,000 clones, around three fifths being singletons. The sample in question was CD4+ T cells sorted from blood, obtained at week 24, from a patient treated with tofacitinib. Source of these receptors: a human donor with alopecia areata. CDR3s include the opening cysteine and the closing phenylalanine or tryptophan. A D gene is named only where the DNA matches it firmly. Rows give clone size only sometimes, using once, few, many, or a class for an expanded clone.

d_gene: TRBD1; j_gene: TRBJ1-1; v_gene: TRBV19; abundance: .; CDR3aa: CASRAIDRVNTEAFF; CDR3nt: TGTGCCAGTAGAGCCATAGACAGGGTGAACACTGAAGCTTTCTTT
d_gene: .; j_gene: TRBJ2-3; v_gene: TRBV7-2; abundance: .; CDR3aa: CASSLVAVSTDTQYF; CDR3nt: TGTGCCAGCAGCTTAGTGGCTGTTAGCACAGATACGCAGTATTTT
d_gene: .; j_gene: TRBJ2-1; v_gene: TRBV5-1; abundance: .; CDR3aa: CASSPRGTGSNEQFF; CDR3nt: TGCGCCAGCAGCCCACGAGGGACGGGCTCCAATGAGCAGTTCTTC
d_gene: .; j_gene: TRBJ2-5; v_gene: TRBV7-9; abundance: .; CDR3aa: CATARGWGETQYF; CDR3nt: TGTGCCACCGCCAGGGGATGGGGAGAGACCCAGTACTTC
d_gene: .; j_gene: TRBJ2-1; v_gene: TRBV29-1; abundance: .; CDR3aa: CSAEGASYNEQFF; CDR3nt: TGCAGCGCGGAGGGGGCCTCCTACAATGAGCAGTTCTTC
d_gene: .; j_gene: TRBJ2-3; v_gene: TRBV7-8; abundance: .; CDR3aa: CASSPTGITDTQYF; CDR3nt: TGTGCCAGCAGCCCTACGGGAATCACAGATACGCAGTATTTT
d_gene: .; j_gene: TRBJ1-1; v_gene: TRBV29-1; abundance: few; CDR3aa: CSVEGSTEAFF; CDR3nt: TGCAGCGTTGAAGGGAGCACTGAAGCTTTCTTT
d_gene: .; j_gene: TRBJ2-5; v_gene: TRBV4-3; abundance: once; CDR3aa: CASSLGPRETQYF; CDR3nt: TGCGCCAGCAGCCTCGGCCCTCGGGAGACCCAGTACTTC
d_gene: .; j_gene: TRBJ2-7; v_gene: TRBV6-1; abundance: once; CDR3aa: CAAGPALLRSYEQYF; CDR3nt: TGTGCCGCCGGCCCGGCCTTGTTGAGGTCCTACGAGCAGTACTTC
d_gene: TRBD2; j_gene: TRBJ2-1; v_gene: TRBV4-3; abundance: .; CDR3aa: CASSQDRGGLGNEQFF; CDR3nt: TGCGCCAGCAGCCAAGATCGGGGGGGCCTGGGCAATGAGCAGTTCTTC
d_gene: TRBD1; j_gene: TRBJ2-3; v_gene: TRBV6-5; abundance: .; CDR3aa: CASSSGGSLGTQYF; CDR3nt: TGTGCCAGCAGTTCAGGGGGTTCTTTGGGTACGCAGTATTTT
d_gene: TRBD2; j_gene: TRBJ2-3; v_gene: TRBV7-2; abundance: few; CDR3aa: CASSLTSAITDTQYF; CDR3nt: TGTGCCAGCAGCTTAACTAGCGCCATCACAGATACGCAGTATTTT
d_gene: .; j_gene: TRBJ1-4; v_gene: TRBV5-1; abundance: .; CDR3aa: CASSLKGTDGEKLFF; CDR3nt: TGCGCCAGCAGCTTGAAGGGGACCGACGGCGAAAAACTGTTTTTT
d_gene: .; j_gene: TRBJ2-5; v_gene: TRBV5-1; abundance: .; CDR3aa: CASSRGRQQETQYF; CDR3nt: TGCGCCAGCAGCCGGGGACGGCAGCAAGAGACCCAGTACTTC
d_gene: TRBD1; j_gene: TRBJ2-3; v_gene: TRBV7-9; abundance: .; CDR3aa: CASSARDSKSTDTQYF; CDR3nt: TGTGCCAGCAGCGCCCGGGACAGCAAAAGCACAGATACGCAGTATTTT
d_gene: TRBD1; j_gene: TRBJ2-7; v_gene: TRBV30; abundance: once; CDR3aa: CAWSVQDRVVYEQYF; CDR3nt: TGTGCCTGGAGTGTACAGGACAGGGTTGTCTACGAGCAGTACTTC
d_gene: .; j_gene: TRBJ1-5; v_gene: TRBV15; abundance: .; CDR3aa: CATSREGGFQPQHF; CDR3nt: TGTGCCACCAGCAGAGAAGGGGGGTTTCAGCCCCAGCATTTT
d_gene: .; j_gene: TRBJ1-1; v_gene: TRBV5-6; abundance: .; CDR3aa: CASSLAPQMEAFF; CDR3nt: TGTGCCAGCAGCTTGGCCCCCCAGATGGAAGCTTTCTTT
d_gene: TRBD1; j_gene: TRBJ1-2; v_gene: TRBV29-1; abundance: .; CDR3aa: CSARGDRGYGYTF; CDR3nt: TGCAGCGCCCGAGGTGACAGGGGCTATGGCTACACCTTC
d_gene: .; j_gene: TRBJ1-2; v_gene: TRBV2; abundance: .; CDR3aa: CASSEDRTNYGYTF; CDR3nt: TGTGCCAGCAGTGAGGACAGAACTAACTATGGCTACACCTTC
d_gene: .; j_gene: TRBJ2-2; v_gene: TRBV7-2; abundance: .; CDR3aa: CASSLLGGRTGELFF; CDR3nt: TGTGCCAGCAGCTTACTCGGGGGACGCACCGGGGAGCTGTTTTTT
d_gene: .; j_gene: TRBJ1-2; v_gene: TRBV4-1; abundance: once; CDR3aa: CASSQLGPRDGYTF; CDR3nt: TGCGCCAGCAGCCAATTGGGACCGAGAGATGGCTACACCTTC
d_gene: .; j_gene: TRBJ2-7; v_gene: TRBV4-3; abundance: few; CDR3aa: CASSQGEGREQYF; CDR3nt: TGCGCCAGCAGCCAAGGGGAAGGCCGCGAGCAGTACTTC
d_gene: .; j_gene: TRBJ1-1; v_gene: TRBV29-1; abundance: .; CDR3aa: CSVALSRGYTEAFF; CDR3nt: TGCAGCGTCGCCCTCAGCCGGGGATACACTGAAGCTTTCTTT
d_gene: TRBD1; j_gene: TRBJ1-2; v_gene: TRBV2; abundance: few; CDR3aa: CARNRGGHGYTF; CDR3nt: TGTGCCAGAAACAGGGGTGGCCATGGCTACACCTTC
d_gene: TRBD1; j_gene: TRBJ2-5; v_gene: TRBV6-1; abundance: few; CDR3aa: CAGRQGETQYF; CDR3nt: TGTGCCGGCCGACAGGGAGAGACCCAGTACTTC
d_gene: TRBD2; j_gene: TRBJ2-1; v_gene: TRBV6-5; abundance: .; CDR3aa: CASSSSGGGSNNEQFF; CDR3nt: TGTGCCAGCAGTTCTAGCGGGGGGGGCTCCAACAATGAGCAGTTCTTC
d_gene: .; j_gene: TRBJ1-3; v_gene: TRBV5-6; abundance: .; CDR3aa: CASSGGPSGNTIYF; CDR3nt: TGTGCCAGCAGCGGGGGACCCTCTGGAAACACCATATATTTT
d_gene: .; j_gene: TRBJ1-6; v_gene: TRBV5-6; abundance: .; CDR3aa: CASSLDSAQGPLHF; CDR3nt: TGTGCCAGCAGCTTGGACAGCGCCCAAGGACCCCTCCACTTT
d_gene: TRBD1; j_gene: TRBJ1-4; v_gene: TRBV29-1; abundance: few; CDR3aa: CSVGGQGGEKLFF; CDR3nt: TGCAGCGTGGGGGGACAGGGAGGCGAAAAACTGTTTTTT
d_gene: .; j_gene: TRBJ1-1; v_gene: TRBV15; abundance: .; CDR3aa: CATSRVGRGVPEAFF; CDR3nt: TGTGCCACCAGCAGAGTTGGCAGGGGTGTGCCTGAAGCTTTCTTT